These 14 T cell receptor beta chains were all obtained from the same sample, sequenced in a study of T cells after yellow fever vaccination. TCRdb passed the 5' RACE reads through MiXCR, listing each CDR3 protein once. The sample lists around 360,000 distinct CDR3 sequences; around a tenth were seen once. Sequencing was performed on PBMCs, taken on the day of the first yellow fever vaccination. Every receptor here comes from a man aged 18 to 30 who received the YFV17D yellow fever vaccine.

The chain joins TRBV3-1 to TRBJ2-1; 8 bases align to TRBD1. The J segment lost 8 bases and the V segment lost 0 bases, leaving 6 bases of the junction unmatched. CDR1 LGHDT and CDR2 YNNKEL come from the germline V gene (reference sequence). The CDR3 consists of 15 residues. CDR3: CASSQDRTGRHEQFF. For the CDR3, the DNA is TGTGCCAGCAGCCAAGATCGGACAGGGAGACATGAGCAGTTCTTC.

The rearrangement uses TRBV7-8 and TRBJ2-3; D gene ambiguous. CDR1 is SGHVS, CDR2 FQNEAQ, per germline. This CDR3 contains 13 residues. The ends were cut back, 6 bases at V and 7 bases at J, with 14 bases in the middle. The CDR3 nucleotides read TGTGCCAGCAGACTACGAGGAAGCAATACGCAGTATTTT. It encodes CASRLRGSNTQYF. The entire variable domain, with the rest obtained from reference TRBV7-8 and TRBJ2-3, is as follows: GAGVSQSPRYKVAKRGQDVALRCDPISGHVSLFWYQQALGQGPEFLTYFQNEAQLDKSGLPSDRFFAERPEGSVSTLKIQRTQQEDSAVYLCASRLRGSNTQYFGPGTRLTVL.

Concerning this clonotype itself: Lacking the conserved final phenylalanine or tryptophan, this CDR3 likely reflects a read error. The V gene is TRBV11-2, the J gene TRBJ1-1; D unclear. Germline CDR1 and CDR2: SGHAT and FQNNGV. The V end lost 1 base, the J end lost 2 bases, and 5 bases lay between the germline ends. CDR3 length: 13 residues. The CDR3 sequence is CASSLVGNTEAFS. CDR3 in DNA: TGTGCCAGCAGCTTAGTAGGAAACACTGAAGCTTTCTCT.

The CDR3 reads CSAPPSGVQETQYF. For the CDR3, the DNA is TGCAGTGCCCCTCCGAGCGGGGTTCAAGAGACCCAGTACTTC. V gene TRBV20-1 combines with J gene TRBJ2-5, with TRBD2 matching over 7 bases. The CDR3 is 14 residues long. The germline CDR1 and CDR2 sequences are DFQATT and SNEGSKA (reference sequence). V shed 6 bases and J 2 bases; nucleotides not matched to a gene: 9.

This clonotype was seen only a few times. The J gene is TRBJ2-7, the V gene TRBV5-1; D is undetermined. V lost 2 bases and J 7 bases, leaving 22 bases between the germline ends. The CDR3 runs to 16 residues. The germline gives CDR1 SGHRS, CDR2 YFSETQ. DNA of the CDR3: TGCGCCAGCAGCTTAACGCCTTCCGACCGAGCTGGTGAGCAGTACGTC. This sequence encodes CASSLTPSDRAGEQYV.

The table lists this clonotype with a few counts. The chain links TRBV4-2 to TRBJ1-1; D might be TRBD1 (5 bases). The V end lost 0 bases, the J end lost 2 bases, and 10 bases lay between the germline ends. Germline V gene lookup returns CDR1 LGHNA and CDR2 YNFKEQ. The CDR3 covers 15 residues. Here the CDR3 DNA reads TGTGCCAGCAGCCAAGATGGTCAGGGTAACACTGAAGCTTTCTTT. Amino acids: CASSQDGQGNTEAFF.

The chain is built from TRBV20-1 and TRBJ2-1; D remains unclear. CDR3 size: 14 residues. The ends were cut back, 6 bases at V and 2 bases at J, with 14 bases in the middle. Germline CDR1 and CDR2: DFQATT and SNEGSKA (reference sequence). The CDR3, as DNA: TGCAGTGCCGACGGACGGATAGCCTACAATGAGCAGTTCTTC. Its protein product is CSADGRIAYNEQFF.

At least ten counts were recorded for this clonotype. The chain has TRBV3-1 and TRBJ2-2, with a weak D call TRBD1 (5 bases). This CDR3 region has 12 residues. CDR1 is LGHDT and CDR2 is YNNKEL in the germline V gene (reference sequence). V was cut by 6 bases and J by 7 bases, with 9 bases left in between. CDR3 residues: CASSRQGGELFF. As DNA, the CDR3 is TGTGCCAGCAGTCGCCAGGGCGGGGAGCTGTTTTTT.

This clonotype has only a few counts. V usage is TRBV20-1 and J usage is TRBJ1-1; tentatively, D is TRBD1 (6 bases). V was cut by 6 bases and J by 2 bases, with 19 bases left in between. Germline V lookup: CDR1 DFQATT, CDR2 SNEGSKA (reference sequence). This CDR3 is built from 15 residues. CDR3 sequence: CSAVGRVRGNTEAFF. CDR3 bases: TGCAGTGCCGTTGGGAGGGTCAGGGGTAACACTGAAGCTTTCTTT.

The chain carries TRBV27 and TRBJ1-2; tentative D call: TRBD1 (5 bases). Germline assignment: CDR1 MNHEY and CDR2 SMNVEV (reference sequence). Trimming shortened V by 4 bases and J by 0 bases, and 12 bases separated the two germline ends. The CDR3 is 15 amino acids. The CDR3 region has the DNA TGTGCCAGCAGTTGGCCCCGGGGGGCTAACTATGGCTACACCTTC. Amino acids: CASSWPRGANYGYTF.

This clonotype was picked up a small number of times. The chain joins TRBV4-1 to TRBJ2-5; D possibly corresponds to TRBD2 (7 bases). Germline assignment: CDR1 MGHRA and CDR2 YSYEKL. CDR3 length: 13 residues. V lost 4 bases and J 5 bases, leaving 11 bases between the germline ends. CDR3 residues: CASSPGGPETQYF. CDR3 in DNA: TGCGCCAGCAGCCCGGGGGGCCCTGAGACCCAGTACTTC.

This clonotype showed up just a few times. The chain links TRBV29-1 to TRBJ2-5; D perhaps matches TRBD2 (7 bases). This CDR3 spans 11 amino acids. Per the germline V gene, CDR1 is SQVTM and CDR2 is ANQGSEA. DNA for the CDR3: TGCGGGGGGGGCTGGGGAGAGACCCAGTACTTC. Translated: CGGGWGETQYF.

This clonotype was counted between two and nine times. The V and J genes are TRBV20-1 and TRBJ1-6, with 10 bases matching TRBD1. CDR3 size: 14 residues. CDR1 and CDR2 from the germline V gene are DFQATT and SNEGSKA (reference sequence). Unmatched junction bases numbered 14, after V lost 6 bases and J lost 15 bases. The CDR3 here is CSATPGTGALLLHF. CDR3 nucleotide sequence: TGCAGTGCAACACCCGGGACAGGGGCTCTACTCCTCCACTTT.

This chain links TRBV4-1 with TRBJ1-6; D gene ambiguous. The CDR3 spans 15 residues. From germline, CDR1 is MGHRA and CDR2 YSYEKL. The ends were cut back, 1 base at V and 4 bases at J, with 8 bases in the middle. The chain's CDR3 is CASSQGAGYNSPLHF. The CDR3 nucleotides read TGCGCCAGCAGCCAAGGGGCAGGTTATAATTCACCCCTCCACTTT.